The rows below give T cell receptor beta chains drawn from one sample of a study of T cells in Graves' hyperthyroidism and ophthalmopathy. TCRdb redid the calling of the multiplex PCR reads with MiXCR, one entry per CDR3 protein. The sample lists some 270,000 distinct CDR3 sequences, roughly an eighth occurring once. Sequencing input: blood. The receptors originated from a middle-aged woman with Graves' hyperthyroidism. CDR3s include the opening cysteine and the closing phenylalanine or tryptophan.

cdr3_aa,cdr3_length,v_call,j_call
CATSANEGREAFF,13,TRBV15,TRBJ1-1
CASSQVQAGGGQETQYF,17,TRBV3-1,TRBJ2-5
CATSRDRVTDTQYF,14,TRBV15,TRBJ2-3
CSAAVSYEQYF,11,TRBV20-1,TRBJ2-7
CASTGTGDQPQHF,13,TRBV19,TRBJ1-5
CASSFGDRGSDIQYF,15,TRBV2,TRBJ2-4
CASSEIGRTANTEAFF,16,TRBV2,TRBJ1-1
CASSSLLTGDHGYTF,15,TRBV7-9,TRBJ1-2
CASSPGTGWTYEQYF,15,TRBV6-1,TRBJ2-7
CASSLGGLEYTQYF,14,TRBV28,TRBJ2-3
CATSRGQNYEQYF,13,TRBV15,TRBJ2-7
CASSIQVPSTDTQYF,15,TRBV7-2,TRBJ2-3
CASSEAAEGETQYF,14,TRBV2,TRBJ2-5
CASSRLAGGPGELDTEAFF,19,TRBV28,TRBJ1-1
CASSYGGARGDTQYF,15,TRBV7-2,TRBJ2-3
CASSADRGKETQYF,14,TRBV9,TRBJ2-5
CASSPRQGRAEKLFF,15,TRBV12-3/TRBV12-4,TRBJ1-4
CASSPTSSSLNEQFF,15,TRBV28,TRBJ2-1
CAIRDGSVNEQYF,13,TRBV10-3,TRBJ2-7
CASSVGTGGGTDTQYF,16,TRBV6-1,TRBJ2-3
CSARDMGPTSYEQYF,15,TRBV20-1,TRBJ2-7
CASSQRGGRNEQFF,14,TRBV3-1,TRBJ2-1
CSTMGGKANYGYTF,14,TRBV29-1,TRBJ1-2
CSVRTDTNYGYTF,13,TRBV29-1,TRBJ1-2
CASSNPGLASNEQYF,15,TRBV2,TRBJ2-7
CASSLDRVPYEQYF,14,TRBV5-5,TRBJ2-7
CTSSLVGYEQYF,12,TRBV28,TRBJ2-7
CSAGAPGVQETQYF,14,TRBV20-1,TRBJ2-5
CASRNPGGGEQYF,13,TRBV28,TRBJ2-7
CASSFGTGYEQYF,13,TRBV7-9,TRBJ2-7
CASMWHQPQHF,11,TRBV11-3,TRBJ1-5
CASSTDRGGGNQPQHF,16,TRBV5-1,TRBJ1-5
CAISENGGNTGELFF,15,TRBV10-3,TRBJ2-2
CASSPRGRSETQYF,14,TRBV28,TRBJ2-5
CASNPPGPSGIGETQYF,17,TRBV28,TRBJ2-5
CASSPLDTGGGNTIYF,16,TRBV7-8,TRBJ1-3
CASSARQGAGNTIYF,15,TRBV7-2,TRBJ1-3
CASSPGLGQPQHF,13,TRBV27,TRBJ1-5
CASSLALAGGLSYNEQFF,18,TRBV11-1,TRBJ2-1
CAISESQRNTEAFF,14,TRBV10-3,TRBJ1-1
CASSPRDRGHNEQFF,15,TRBV3-1,TRBJ2-1
CATSDSGALNTEAFF,15,TRBV24-1,TRBJ1-1
CSASEAGTQYF,11,TRBV20-1,TRBJ2-3
CASTLAGVIAGELFF,15,TRBV28,TRBJ2-2
CASSPGGRPNEKLFF,15,TRBV5-1,TRBJ1-4
CASSLSGNQETQYF,14,TRBV3-1,TRBJ2-5
CASSSGTGNEQFF,13,TRBV2,TRBJ2-1